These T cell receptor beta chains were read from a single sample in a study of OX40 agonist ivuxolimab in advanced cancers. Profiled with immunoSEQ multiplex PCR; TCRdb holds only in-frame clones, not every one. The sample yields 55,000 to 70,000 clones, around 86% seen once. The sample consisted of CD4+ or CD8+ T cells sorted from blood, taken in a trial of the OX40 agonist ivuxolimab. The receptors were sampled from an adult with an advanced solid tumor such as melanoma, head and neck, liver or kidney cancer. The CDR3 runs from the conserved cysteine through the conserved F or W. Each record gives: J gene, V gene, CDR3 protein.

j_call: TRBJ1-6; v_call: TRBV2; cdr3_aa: CASRGDGANNSPLHF
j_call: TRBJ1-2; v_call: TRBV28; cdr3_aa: CASSFGGAYGYTF
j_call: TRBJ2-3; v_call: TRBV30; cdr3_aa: CAYNLRFTDTQYF
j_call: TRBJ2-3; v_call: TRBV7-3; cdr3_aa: CASSLSGAGGPKGETQYF
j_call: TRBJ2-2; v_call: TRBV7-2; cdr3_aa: CASIETSGGAGELFF
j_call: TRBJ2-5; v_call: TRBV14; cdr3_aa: CASSQQRPTPTAGETQYF
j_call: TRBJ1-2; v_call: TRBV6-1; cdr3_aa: CASSEYGRGSYGYTF
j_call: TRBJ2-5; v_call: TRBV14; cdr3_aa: CASSQREVGRYQETQYF
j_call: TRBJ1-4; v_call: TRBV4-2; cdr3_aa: CASSLVRGKNEKLFF
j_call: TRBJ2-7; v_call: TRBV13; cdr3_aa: CASSSLRFGGSYEQYF
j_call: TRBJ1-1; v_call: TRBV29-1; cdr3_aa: CSVDWGQDTEAFF
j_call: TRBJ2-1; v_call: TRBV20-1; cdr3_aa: CSARRGYEQFF
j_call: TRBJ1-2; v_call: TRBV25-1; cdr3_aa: CASSEQGKFYGYTF
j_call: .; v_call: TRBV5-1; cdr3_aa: CASSSGGALEQYF
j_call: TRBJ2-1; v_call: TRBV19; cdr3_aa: CASSISRGISYNEQFF
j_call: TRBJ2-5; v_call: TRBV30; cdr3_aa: CAWSPATGGEGPQYF
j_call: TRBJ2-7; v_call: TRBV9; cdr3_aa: CASSVERGPAYEQYF
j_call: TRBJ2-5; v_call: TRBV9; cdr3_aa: CASSQGPTSGETQYF
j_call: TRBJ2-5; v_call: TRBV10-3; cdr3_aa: CACTGDRGETQYF
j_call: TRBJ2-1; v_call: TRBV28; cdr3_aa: CASSLAQGGSYNEQFF
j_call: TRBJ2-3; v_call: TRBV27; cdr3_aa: CASSLGAGLAGFTDTQYF
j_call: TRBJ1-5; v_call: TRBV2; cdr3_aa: CASSDPVTDNQPQHF
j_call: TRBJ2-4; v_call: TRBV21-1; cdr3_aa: CASTFPEGETKNIQYF
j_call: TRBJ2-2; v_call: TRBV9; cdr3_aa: CASSVGGFGELFF
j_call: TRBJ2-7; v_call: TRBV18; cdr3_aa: CASSTLRDRGPLEQYF
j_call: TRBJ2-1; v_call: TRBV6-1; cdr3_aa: CASSATHTSGASYNEQFF
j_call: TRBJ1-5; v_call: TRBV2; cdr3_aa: CASTAAGLGNQPQHF
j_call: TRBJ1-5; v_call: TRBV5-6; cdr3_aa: CASHRRYLNQPQHF
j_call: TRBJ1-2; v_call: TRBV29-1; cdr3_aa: CSVEGHRGTANYGYTF
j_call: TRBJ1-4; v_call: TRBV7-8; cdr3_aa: CASSLQANEKLFF
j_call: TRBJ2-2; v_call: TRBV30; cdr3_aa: CAGGKGAWAGELFF
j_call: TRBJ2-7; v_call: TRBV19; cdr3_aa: CASTRQGAPYEQYF
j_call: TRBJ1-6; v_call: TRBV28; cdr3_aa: CASTGQGYNSPLHF
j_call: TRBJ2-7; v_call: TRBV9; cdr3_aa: CASSVDGTDYEQYF
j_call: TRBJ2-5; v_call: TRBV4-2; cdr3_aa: CASSPGQGPQETQYF
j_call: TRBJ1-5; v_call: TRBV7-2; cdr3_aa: CASSFTGADQPQHF
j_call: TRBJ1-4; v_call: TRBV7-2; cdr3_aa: CASSYQGAVGEKLFF
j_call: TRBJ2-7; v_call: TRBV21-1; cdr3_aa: CASSKVGDYPIYEQYF
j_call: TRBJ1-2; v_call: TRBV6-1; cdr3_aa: CASSPRDYGYTF
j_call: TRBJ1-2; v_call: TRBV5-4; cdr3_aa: CASSLGTGQGGGYTF
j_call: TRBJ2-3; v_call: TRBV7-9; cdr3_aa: CASSLGGANADTQYF
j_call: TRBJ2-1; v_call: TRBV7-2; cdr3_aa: CASSLASGGGNEQFF
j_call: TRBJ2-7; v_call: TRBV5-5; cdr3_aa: CASSLAGGWDPSEQYF
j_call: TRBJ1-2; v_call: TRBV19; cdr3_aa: CASSIGGAVYGYTF
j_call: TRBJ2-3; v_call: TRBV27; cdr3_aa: CALGGSTDTQYF
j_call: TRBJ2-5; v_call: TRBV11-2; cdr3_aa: CASSSLAGGQETQYF
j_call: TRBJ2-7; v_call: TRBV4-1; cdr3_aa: CASSRGTGYGDYEQYF
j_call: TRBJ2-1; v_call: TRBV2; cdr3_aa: CASSPTTYNEQFF
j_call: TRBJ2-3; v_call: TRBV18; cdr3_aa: CASSLASLGNTDTQYF
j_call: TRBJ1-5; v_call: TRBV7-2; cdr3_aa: CASNYAGGSNQPQHF
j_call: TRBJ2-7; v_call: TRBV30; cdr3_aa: CASNRVKSYEQYF
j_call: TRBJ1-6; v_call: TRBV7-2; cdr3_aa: CASSLGQGQSSPLHF
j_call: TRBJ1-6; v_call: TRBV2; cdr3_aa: CASSEGGRSPLHF
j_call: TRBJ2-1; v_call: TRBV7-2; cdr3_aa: CASSLSPSTGVYNEQFF
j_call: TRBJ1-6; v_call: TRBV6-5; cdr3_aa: CASRVGQPNNSPLHF
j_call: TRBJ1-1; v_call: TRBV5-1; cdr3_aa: CASSLRTGNTEAFF
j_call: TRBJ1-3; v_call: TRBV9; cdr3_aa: CASSVGTHSGNTIYF
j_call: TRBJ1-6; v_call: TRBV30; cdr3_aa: CAWRGGTNSPLHF
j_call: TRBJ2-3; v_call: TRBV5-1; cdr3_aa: CASREPLAGGQYF
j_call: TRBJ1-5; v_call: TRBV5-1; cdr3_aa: CASSFQGGSNQPQHF